Reported below is one T cell receptor beta chain. The sample comes from a study of blood T cells in healthy people across ages. Using a J-beta primer mix together with a sample-barcoded 5' primer, a second PCR was run for about 7 to 12 cycles. From the 5' RACE reads, TCRdb called clonotypes with MiXCR, one entry per CDR3 protein. The data show around 800,000 distinct CDR3 sequences, with approximately 67% seen just once and around 30% held by the top ten. CDR3 length equals 14 residues. The V end was cut by 3 bases, the J end by 8 bases, with 14 bases between. The receptor comes from a man aged 25 to 40 in good health. The specimen sequenced was blood. V and J are TRBV12-3 or TRBV12-4 and TRBJ2-1; D ambiguous. CDR3 DNA: TGTGCCAGCAGTTTGTCCGCCGGTTTCGATGAGCAGTTCTTC. This gives the protein CASSLSAGFDEQFF.